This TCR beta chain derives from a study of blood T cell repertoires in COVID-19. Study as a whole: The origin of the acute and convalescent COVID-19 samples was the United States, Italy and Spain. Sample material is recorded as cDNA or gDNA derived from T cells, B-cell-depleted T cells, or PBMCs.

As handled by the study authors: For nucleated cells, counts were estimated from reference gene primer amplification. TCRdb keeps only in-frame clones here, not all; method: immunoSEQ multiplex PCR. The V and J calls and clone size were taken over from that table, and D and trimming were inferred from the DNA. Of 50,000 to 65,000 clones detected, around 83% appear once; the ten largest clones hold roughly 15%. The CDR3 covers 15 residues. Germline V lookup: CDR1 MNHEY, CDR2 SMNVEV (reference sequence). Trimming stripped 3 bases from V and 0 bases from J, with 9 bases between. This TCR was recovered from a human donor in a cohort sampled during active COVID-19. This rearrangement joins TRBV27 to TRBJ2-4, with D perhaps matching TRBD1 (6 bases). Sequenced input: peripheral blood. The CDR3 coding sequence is TGTGCCAGCAGTTTGGACAGCCTAGCCAAAAACATTCAGTACTTC. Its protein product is CASSLDSLAKNIQYF.